These 27 T cell receptor beta chains were sequenced from one sample in a study of T cells expressing NK-cell markers. TCRdb reanalyzed the 5' RACE reads and collapses them to one entry per CDR3 protein, without DNA. In total, the table holds roughly 380,000 distinct CDR3 sequences. The sample consisted of blood T cells: a sorted CD56 or NKG2C T cell subset, CD4+ or CD8+ T cells, or bulk PBMC T cells (not recorded which). These receptors were collected from a man aged 18 to 70 in good health.

The rearrangement uses TRBV7-8 and TRBJ2-5; absent DNA, TCRdb's TRBD1 call cannot be checked. Per the germline V gene, CDR1 is SGHVS and CDR2 is FQNEAQ. The CDR3 is 19 amino acids. The CDR3 reads CASSLGFMTGPTNQETQYF.

The chain carries TRBV15 and TRBJ1-5. Germline CDR1 and CDR2: LNHNV and YYDKDF (reference sequence). CDR3 length equals 14 residues. This chain's CDR3 is CATSRDGRNQPQHF.

This rearrangement joins TRBV12-3 or TRBV12-4 to TRBJ1-2; the D call from TCRdb, TRBD1, cannot be confirmed without DNA. This CDR3 comprises 13 residues. The chain's CDR3 is CASSPRTGWGYTF.

The chain combines TRBV7-8 with TRBJ1-2; the D call from TCRdb, TRBD1, cannot be confirmed without DNA. The CDR3 covers 13 residues. Germline values: CDR1 SGHVS, CDR2 FQNEAQ. The CDR3 protein is CASSGDRAVGYTF. The complete variable domain, with remaining parts taken from reference TRBV7-8 and TRBJ1-2, reads GAGVSQSPRYKVAKRGQDVALRCDPISGHVSLFWYQQALGQGPEFLTYFQNEAQLDKSGLPSDRFFAERPEGSVSTLKIQRTQQEDSAVYLCASSGDRAVGYTFGSGTRLTVV.

The V and J genes are TRBV6-2 or TRBV6-3 and TRBJ2-7; TCRdb returns TRBD1, unconfirmable since there is no DNA. This CDR3 comprises 15 residues. The germline CDR1 and CDR2 sequences are MNHEY and SVGEGT. The CDR3 loop is CASSPLQRGTYEQYF.

This rearrangement joins TRBV30 to TRBJ2-7. This CDR3 spans 11 amino acids. Per germline, CDR1 GTSNPN and CDR2 SVGIG (reference sequence). CDR3 in amino acids: CAWGTGYEQYF. Together with reference TRBV30 and TRBJ2-7, the CDR3 gives the full variable domain: SQTIHQWPATLVQPVGSPLSLECTVEGTSNPNLYWYRQAAGRGLQLLFYSVGIGQISSEVPQNLSASRPQDRQFILSSKKLLLSDSGFYLCAWGTGYEQYFGPGTRLTVT.

This sequence joins TRBV9 and TRBJ1-5; TCRdb picks TRBD1, but there is no DNA to check that call. Looked up from germline, CDR1 is SGDLS and CDR2 is YYNGEE. The CDR3 is 15 residues long. The CDR3 loop reads CASSVGPGENQPQHF.

The chain uses TRBV5-1 and TRBJ2-5; the TCRdb call, TRBD1, lacks DNA for checking. CDR1 and CDR2 (germline): SGHRS, YFSETQ. The CDR3 covers 15 residues. CDR3 sequence reads: CASSGLGRSQETQYF.

The rearrangement uses TRBV11-1 and TRBJ2-5; TCRdb returns TRBD2, unconfirmable since there is no DNA. The CDR3 loop spans 15 amino acids. Germline loops: CDR1 SGHAT, CDR2 FQDESV (reference sequence). The CDR3 reads CASSTPATGGETQYF.

The V and J genes are TRBV5-1 and TRBJ2-2. Germline assignment: CDR1 SGHRS and CDR2 YFSETQ. The length of the CDR3 is 14 residues. CDR3 residues: CASSLEIGTGELFF.

The V gene is TRBV6-5, the J gene TRBJ1-6; there is no DNA to check the TCRdb D call of TRBD1. CDR3 length: 15 residues. Looked up from germline, CDR1 is MNHEY and CDR2 is SVGAGI. The CDR3 region is CASSYGDRGRSPLHF.

This chain links TRBV20-1 with TRBJ2-3. CDR1 is DFQATT and CDR2 is SNEGSKA in the germline V gene (reference sequence). The CDR3 spans 14 residues. The CDR3 loop reads CSARDTPPRDTQYF.

CDR3 region: CASTGRTGTDTQYF. The chain employs TRBV6-1 and TRBJ2-3; the D gene TCRdb calls, TRBD1, cannot be checked with no DNA. This CDR3 is 14 amino acids long. Per the germline V gene, CDR1 is MNHNS and CDR2 is SASEGT.

The chain links TRBV5-1 to TRBJ1-4; TCRdb indicates TRBD1, and absent DNA this call remains unverified. The length of the CDR3 is 14 residues. Per germline, CDR1 SGHRS and CDR2 YFSETQ. CDR3: CASSLGVTDEKLFF. Variable domain in full (rest from reference TRBV5-1 and TRBJ1-4): KAGVTQTPRYLIKTRGQQVTLSCSPISGHRSVSWYQQTPGQGLQFLFEYFSETQRNKGNFPGRFSGRQFSNSRSEMNVSTLELGDSALYLCASSLGVTDEKLFFGSGTQLSVL.

This chain connects TRBV2 to TRBJ2-5; TCRdb returns TRBD1, unconfirmable since there is no DNA. The CDR3 extends over 14 amino acids. CDR1 and CDR2 from the germline V gene are SNHLY and FYNNEI. The CDR3 loop is CASSDTRGRETQYF.

The chain employs TRBV25-1 and TRBJ2-1. From germline, CDR1 is MGHDK and CDR2 SYGVNS. The CDR3 loop spans 11 amino acids. This CDR3 reads CASSFRYEQFF.

This sequence joins TRBV20-1 and TRBJ1-5. Germline CDR1 DFQATT, CDR2 SNEGSKA (reference sequence). The CDR3 consists of 15 residues. CDR3 sequence: CSARVGVYSNQPQHF.

The rearrangement uses TRBV5-1 and TRBJ2-7; TCRdb's D call of TRBD1 is untestable without DNA. The CDR3 spans 15 residues. Per germline, CDR1 SGHRS and CDR2 YFSETQ. The CDR3 sequence: CASSTRGGGFYEQYF.

This CDR3 reads CASSLYRTKGHEQYF. The chain uses TRBV27 and TRBJ2-7; the D call from TCRdb, TRBD1, cannot be confirmed without DNA. CDR3 length: 15 amino acids. Germline CDR1 is MNHEY and CDR2 is SMNVEV (reference sequence).

The rearrangement uses TRBV7-9 and TRBJ2-3; TCRdb gives TRBD1 as the D gene, but with no DNA this cannot be confirmed. This CDR3 is 15 amino acids long. Germline V gene sequence: CDR1 SEHNR, CDR2 FQNEAQ (reference sequence). CDR3 residues: CASSLNRGRGDTQYF.

The rearrangement joins TRBV12-3 or TRBV12-4 to TRBJ2-7; without DNA, the TCRdb call of TRBD2 cannot be checked. The CDR3 has 13 residues. The CDR3 reads CASSRDFHYEQYF.

The rearrangement uses TRBV13 and TRBJ1-1; TCRdb designates TRBD1, a call that cannot be tested without DNA. The CDR3 spans 12 residues. Germline assignment: CDR1 PRHDT and CDR2 FYEKMQ (reference sequence). CDR3 protein: CASSLRQFEAFF.

The chain joins TRBV21-1 to TRBJ1-2; as DNA is missing, the TRBD1 call by TCRdb cannot be tested. TRBV21-1 is recorded as a pseudogene. The CDR3 contains 17 residues. This CDR3 reads CASSTWTGLRTNYGYTF.

The chain is built from TRBV6-1 and TRBJ1-5; TCRdb names TRBD1, which stays unverified in the absence of DNA. CDR1 and CDR2 (germline): MNHNS, SASEGT. CDR3 size: 14 residues. CDR3 region: CASSEGDPSGPQHF.

This chain uses TRBV12-3 or TRBV12-4 with TRBJ2-7; TCRdb lists TRBD1, though no DNA is available to test this call. This CDR3 has 15 residues. The CDR3 loop reads CASNPGQGDSYEQYF.

The CDR3 spells CASSKMTVNSYNEQFF. This chain joins TRBV5-1 and TRBJ2-1; TCRdb lists TRBD1, though no DNA is available to test this call. This CDR3 is built from 16 residues. Germline lookup yields CDR1 SGHRS and CDR2 YFSETQ.

The chain carries TRBV10-3 and TRBJ2-1; with no DNA, the TCRdb D assignment of TRBD2 cannot be verified. CDR1 and CDR2 from the germline V gene are ENHRY and SYGVKD. This CDR3 is 18 amino acids long. Here the CDR3 reads CAISDYVRGGGASNEQFF.